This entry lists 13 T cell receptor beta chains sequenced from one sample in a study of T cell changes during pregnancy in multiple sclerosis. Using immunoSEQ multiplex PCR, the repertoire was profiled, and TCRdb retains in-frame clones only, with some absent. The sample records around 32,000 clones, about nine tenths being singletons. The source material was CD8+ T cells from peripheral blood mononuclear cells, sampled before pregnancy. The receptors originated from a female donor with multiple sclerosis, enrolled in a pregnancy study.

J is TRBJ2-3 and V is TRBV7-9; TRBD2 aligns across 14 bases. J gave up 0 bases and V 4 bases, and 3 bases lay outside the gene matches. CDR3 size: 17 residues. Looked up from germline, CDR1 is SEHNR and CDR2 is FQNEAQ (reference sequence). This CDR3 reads CASSWTSGGYSTDTQYF. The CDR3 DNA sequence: TGTGCCAGCAGCTGGACTAGCGGGGGGTATAGCACAGATACGCAGTATTTT. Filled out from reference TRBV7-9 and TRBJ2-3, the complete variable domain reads DTGVSQNPRHKITKRGQNVTFRCDPISEHNRLYWYRQTLGQGPEFLTYFQNEAQLEKSRLLSDRFSAERPKGSFSTLEIQRTEQGDSAMYLCASSWTSGGYSTDTQYFGPGTRLTVL.

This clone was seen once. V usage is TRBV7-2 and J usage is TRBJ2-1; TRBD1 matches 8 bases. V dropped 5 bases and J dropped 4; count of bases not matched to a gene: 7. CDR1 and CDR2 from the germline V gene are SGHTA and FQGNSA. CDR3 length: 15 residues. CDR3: CASSLGWTGYNEQFF. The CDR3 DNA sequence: TGTGCCAGCAGCCTAGGGTGGACAGGGTACAATGAGCAGTTCTTC.

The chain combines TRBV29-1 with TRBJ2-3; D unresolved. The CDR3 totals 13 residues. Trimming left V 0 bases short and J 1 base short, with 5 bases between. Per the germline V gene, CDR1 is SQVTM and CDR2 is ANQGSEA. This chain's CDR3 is CSVEDLRTDTQYF. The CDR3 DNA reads TGCAGCGTTGAAGATCTCCGCACAGATACGCAGTATTTT.

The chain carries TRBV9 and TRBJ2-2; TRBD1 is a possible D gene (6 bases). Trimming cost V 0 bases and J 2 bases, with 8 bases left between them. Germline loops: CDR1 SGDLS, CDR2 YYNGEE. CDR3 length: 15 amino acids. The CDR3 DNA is TGTGCCAGCAGCGTAGGGACAGCCAACACCGGGGAGCTGTTTTTT. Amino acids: CASSVGTANTGELFF.

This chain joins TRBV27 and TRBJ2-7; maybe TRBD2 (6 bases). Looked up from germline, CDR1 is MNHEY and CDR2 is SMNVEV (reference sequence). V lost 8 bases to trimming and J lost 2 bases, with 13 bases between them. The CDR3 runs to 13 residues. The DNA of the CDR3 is TGTGCCAGCCTATCGGGGGATACCTACGAGCAGTACTTC. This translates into CASLSGDTYEQYF.

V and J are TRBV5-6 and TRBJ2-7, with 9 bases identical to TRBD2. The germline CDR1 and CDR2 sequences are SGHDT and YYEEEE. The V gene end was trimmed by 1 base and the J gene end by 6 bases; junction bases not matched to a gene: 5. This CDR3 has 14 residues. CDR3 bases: TGTGCCAGCAGCTTGCCAGTAGCGGGAGTCGAGCAGTACTTC. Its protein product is CASSLPVAGVEQYF.

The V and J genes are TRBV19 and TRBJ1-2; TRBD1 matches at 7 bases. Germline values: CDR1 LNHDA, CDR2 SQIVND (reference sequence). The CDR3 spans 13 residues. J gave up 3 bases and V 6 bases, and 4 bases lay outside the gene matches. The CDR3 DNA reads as TGTGCCAGTAGGAACAGGGGCGACTATGGCTACACCTTC. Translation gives CASRNRGDYGYTF.

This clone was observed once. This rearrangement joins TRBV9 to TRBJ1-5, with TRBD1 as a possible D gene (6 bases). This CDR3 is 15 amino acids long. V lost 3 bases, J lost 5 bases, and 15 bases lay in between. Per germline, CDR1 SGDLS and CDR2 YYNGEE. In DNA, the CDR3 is TGTGCCAGCAGCGAAACTGGGAGGGGGGATCAGCCCCAGCATTTT. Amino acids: CASSETGRGDQPQHF. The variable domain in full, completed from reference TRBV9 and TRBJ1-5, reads DSGVTQTPKHLITATGQRVTLRCSPRSGDLSVYWYQQSLDQGLQFLIQYYNGEERAKGNILERFSAQQFPDLHSELNLSSLELGDSALYFCASSETGRGDQPQHFGDGTRLSIL.

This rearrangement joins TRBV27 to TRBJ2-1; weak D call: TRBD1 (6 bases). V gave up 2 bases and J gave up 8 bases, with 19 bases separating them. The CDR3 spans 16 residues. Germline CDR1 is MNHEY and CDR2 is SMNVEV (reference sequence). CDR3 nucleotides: TGTGCCAGCAGTTTAGGATACGGGACCTCAGGGGATGAGCAGTTCTTC. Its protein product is CASSLGYGTSGDEQFF.

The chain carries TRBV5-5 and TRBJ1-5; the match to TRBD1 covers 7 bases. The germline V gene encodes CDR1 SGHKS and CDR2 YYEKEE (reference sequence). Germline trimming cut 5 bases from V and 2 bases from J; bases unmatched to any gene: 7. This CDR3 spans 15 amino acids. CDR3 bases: TGTGCCAGCAGATTGACAGGGTTCGGCAATCAGCCCCAGCATTTT. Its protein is CASRLTGFGNQPQHF.

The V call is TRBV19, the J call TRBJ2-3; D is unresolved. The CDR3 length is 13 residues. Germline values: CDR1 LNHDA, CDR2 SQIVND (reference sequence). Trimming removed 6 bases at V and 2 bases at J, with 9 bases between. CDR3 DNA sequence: TGTGCCAGTAGCCAGCGACTCACAGATACGCAGTATTTT. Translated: CASSQRLTDTQYF.

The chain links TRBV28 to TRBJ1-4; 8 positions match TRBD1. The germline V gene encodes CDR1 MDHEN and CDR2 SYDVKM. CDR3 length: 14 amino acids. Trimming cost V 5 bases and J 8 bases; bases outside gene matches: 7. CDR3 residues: CASSSTGGREKLFF. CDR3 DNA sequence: TGTGCCAGCAGTAGTACAGGGGGGAGGGAAAAACTGTTTTTT.

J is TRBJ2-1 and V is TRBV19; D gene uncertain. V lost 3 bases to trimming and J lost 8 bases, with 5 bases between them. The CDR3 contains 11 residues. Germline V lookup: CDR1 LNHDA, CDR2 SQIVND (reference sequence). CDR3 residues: CASSMADEQFF. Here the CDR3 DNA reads TGTGCCAGTAGTATGGCAGATGAGCAGTTCTTC.